The present TCR beta chain was sequenced within a study of control samples from healthy donors and cancer patients. Profiled with immunoSEQ multiplex PCR; TCRdb holds only in-frame clones, not every one. The sample has 150,000 to 200,000 clones; around 88% are singletons. This clonotype was obtained from a man aged 18 to 29 in good health. Sequencing input: blood.

In DNA form, the CDR3 reads TGTGCCAGCAGCTTGGGGCAGGGGGTGAACACCGGGGAGCTGTTTTTT. This encodes CASSLGQGVNTGELFF. The chain recombines TRBV5-4 with TRBJ2-2; 7 nucleotides align to TRBD1. The V and J ends lost 0 bases and 1 base, in that order; junction bases with no gene match: 3. CDR1 is SGHNT, CDR2 YYREEE, per germline (reference sequence). This CDR3 region has 16 residues.